This T cell receptor (beta chain) emerged from a study of vaccination effects on CD4 cells after COVID-19. Study as a whole: Sample provision by two convalescent patients occurred 16 days and one week before vaccination.

The ViraFEST assay expanded antigen-specific CD4+ T cells with viral peptide pools before sequencing. Scientists isolated CD4+ T cells after an approximately 10-day culture period ended. Confirmation by PCR established that the person had SARS-CoV-2 infection between March and December 2020. It was an HIV-1 Nef peptide pool that made up the negative control culture. It was on days 3 and 7 that half the medium was replaced with IL-2 medium. This CDR3 has 16 residues. Trimming removed 4 bases from V and 5 bases from J, with 21 bases in between. The germline gives CDR1 SGHDT, CDR2 YYEEEE. A word on this clone: The antigen is unknown.

Generated by immunoSEQ multiplex PCR, the TCRdb table keeps only in-frame clones and is missing some. The data show roughly 70,000 clones, around 70% seen once. Study-level points and caveats: Late post-vaccination samples showed marked contraction of infection- and vaccine-induced clones.

This sequence originates from a human donor who had a prior SARS-CoV-2 infection. Sequencing used CD4+ T cells from PBMCs cultured with HIV peptides, obtained before COVID-19 vaccination. Subset: HIV-1 Nef peptide pool negative control/reference culture. The V gene is TRBV5-6, the J gene TRBJ1-1; possibly TRBD1 for D (5 bases). The CDR3 region has the DNA TGTGCCAGCAGCGACGGCAGGGACGGAGGCTCGACTGAAGCTTTCTTT. This encodes CASSDGRDGGSTEAFF.